This T cell receptor (beta chain) derives from a study of T cell responses to AZD1222 COVID-19 vaccine. General study findings and limits: Epitopes outside B.1.351 and B.1.1.7 mutated regions reportedly drew nearly half of spike TCRs. Once two AZD1222 doses were given, Spike-specific TCR breadth and depth went up. It should be noted that donors were predominantly white British and more often female, and clonal diversity was possibly underestimated.

Investigators merged groups given second doses at roughly 4 or roughly 12 weeks. The data were produced by immunoSEQ multiplex PCR, yet TCRdb's version contains in-frame clones alone and is incomplete. This table holds about 120,000 clones, about 92% found once. CDR1 is SGHVS, CDR2 FQNEAQ, per germline. CDR3 size: 14 residues. The V gene lost 5 bases and the J gene lost 4 bases, with 14 bases spanning the gap. This clone showed up just a few times. The antigen remains undetermined. This receptor was obtained from an adult who received the AZD1222 COVID-19 vaccine. The sequencing used peripheral blood, collected 28 days after the second AZD1222 dose. The chain carries TRBV7-8 and TRBJ1-1; tentative D call: TRBD1 (6 bases). CDR3 protein: CASSQGHGTTEAFF. Here the CDR3 DNA reads TGTGCCAGCAGCCAGGGGCACGGGACCACTGAAGCTTTCTTT.